The 27 T cell receptor beta chains below come from one sample, sequenced in a study of glioma-infiltrating T cells after dendritic cell vaccination. Time point specified: after dendritic cell vaccination, including at tumor progression/relapse. Some clones are missing from TCRdb's copy, which holds only in-frame ones; the method was immunoSEQ multiplex PCR. Among 50,000 to 65,000 clones listed, over 65% were seen once. The source material was blood, sampled after dendritic cell vaccination. All receptors derive from a human donor with glioblastoma.

This chain links TRBV9 with TRBJ2-5; 8 nucleotides line up with TRBD2. The length of the CDR3 is 16 residues. CDR1 is SGDLS and CDR2 is YYNGEE in the germline V gene. Unmatched junction bases numbered 8, after V lost 2 bases and J lost 2 bases. CDR3 DNA sequence: TGTGCCAGCAGCGTGGCTGCGGGGGGCGGGCAAGAGACCCAGTACTTC. Translation gives CASSVAAGGGQETQYF.

V is TRBV9 and J is TRBJ2-7; D not certain. The CDR3 spans 15 residues. V lost 1 base to trimming and J lost 0 bases, with 11 bases between them. Germline CDR1 SGDLS, CDR2 YYNGEE. The CDR3 is CASSVLPSNSYEQYF. CDR3 nucleotide sequence: TGTGCCAGCAGCGTACTACCATCAAACTCCTACGAGCAGTACTTC.

This clone occurred a few times. The V and J genes are TRBV4-2 and TRBJ2-7; TRBD1 agrees at 8 bases. This CDR3 is 13 amino acids long. Germline CDR1 is LGHNA and CDR2 is YNFKEQ. With V trimmed by 5 bases and J by 5 bases, 5 bases remained unmatched. The CDR3, as DNA: TGTGCCAGCAGCAGGACAGGGTCCCACGAGCAGTACTTC. Its translation: CASSRTGSHEQYF.

The gene calls are TRBV6-5 and TRBJ1-1; the D is unclear. Germline V lookup: CDR1 MNHEY, CDR2 SVGAGI. The CDR3 spans 13 residues. With 2 bases removed from V and 1 base from J, the gap between germline ends came to 5 bases. The CDR3 here is CASSYRANTEAFF. In nucleotides, the CDR3 is TGTGCCAGCAGTTACCGAGCGAACACTGAAGCTTTCTTT.

The chain carries TRBV5-6 and TRBJ2-5, with D perhaps TRBD1 (6 bases). The J call is uncertain, as TRBJ2-7 better fits the DNA end. This CDR3 comprises 17 residues. The germline CDR1 and CDR2 sequences are SGHDT and YYEEEE. The CDR3 loop is CASSSQESAGDRGEQYF. The CDR3 nucleotides are TGTGCCAGCAGCTCTCAAGAGTCGGCAGGGGACCGGGGCGAGCAGTACTTC.

This clone was recorded only once. V and J are TRBV11-1 and TRBJ2-5; TRBD2 might be the D (5 bases). Germline V lookup: CDR1 SGHAT, CDR2 FQDESV (reference sequence). The ends were cut back, 4 bases at V and 5 bases at J, with 8 bases in the middle. The CDR3 extends over 12 amino acids. CDR3 coding DNA: TGTGCCAGCAGCTACACGGGGGAGACCCAGTACTTC. Translation gives CASSYTGETQYF.

V usage is TRBV4-2 and J usage is TRBJ1-6; 10 bases align to TRBD1. The CDR3 has 17 residues. Looked up from germline, CDR1 is LGHNA and CDR2 is YNFKEQ. V shed 4 bases and J 6 bases; nucleotides not matched to a gene: 9. CDR3 DNA: TGTGCCAGCAGCCCAATCGGGACAGGGGAGGGTAATTCACCCCTCCACTTT. As protein: CASSPIGTGEGNSPLHF.

The J gene is TRBJ1-1, the V gene TRBV18; D perhaps matches TRBD1 (5 bases). The V gene's germline CDR1 is KGHSH and CDR2 LQKENI. V was shortened by 2 bases and J by 0 bases, with 13 bases between the two germline ends. This CDR3 comprises 16 residues. The CDR3 sequence: CASSPAWGSLNTEAFF. The CDR3 bases are TGTGCCAGCTCACCAGCGTGGGGCAGTTTGAACACTGAAGCTTTCTTT.

The CDR3 nucleotides read TGTGCCTGGAGTCCACCAAGGGGACTTAGGAACACTGAAGCTTTCTTT. Residues: CAWSPPRGLRNTEAFF. The chain joins TRBV30 to TRBJ1-1, with D possibly matching TRBD1 (5 bases). The V end was cut by 2 bases, the J end by 1 base, with 17 bases between. CDR3 length: 16 amino acids. Germline V CDR1 and CDR2: GTSNPN, SVGIG (reference sequence).

The genes are TRBV7-2 and TRBJ1-1; 12 bases fit TRBD1. V lost 4 bases, J lost 11 bases, and 5 bases stayed unmatched. In germline, CDR1 is SGHTA, CDR2 FQGNSA. The length of the CDR3 is 13 residues. CDR3 loop: CASSWGQGAAAFF. The CDR3 coding sequence is TGTGCCAGCAGCTGGGGACAGGGGGCGGCTGCTTTCTTT. Complete variable domain (other parts from reference TRBV7-2 and TRBJ1-1): GAGVSQSPSNKVTEKGKDVELRCDPISGHTALYWYRQSLGQGLEFLIYFQGNSAPDKSGLPSDRFSAERTGGSVSTLTIQRTQQEDSAVYLCASSWGQGAAAFFGQGTRLTVV.

The chain combines TRBV5-1 with TRBJ1-2, with 7 bases identical to TRBD1. V was pared by 0 bases and J by 8 bases, with 13 bases of the junction left unmatched. CDR1 SGHRS and CDR2 YFSETQ come from the germline V gene. This CDR3 has 16 residues. The DNA of the CDR3 is TGCGCCAGCAGCTTGGATTTATCGACAGGGAGAAACGGCTACACCTTC. It encodes CASSLDLSTGRNGYTF.

This clone appeared a single time. The V gene is TRBV4-3, the J gene TRBJ1-5; a weak D match, TRBD1 (6 bases). Germline values: CDR1 LGHNA, CDR2 YSLEER. The V end was cut by 1 base, the J end by 6 bases, with 16 bases between. The CDR3 is 16 residues long. As DNA, the CDR3 is TGCGCCAGCAGCCAAGTGGCAGGGGCTGGGAGTCAGCCCCAGCATTTT. This encodes CASSQVAGAGSQPQHF.

This clone was counted between two and nine times. The gene calls are TRBV11-2 and TRBJ2-7; TRBD1 might be the D (6 bases). V lost 8 bases and J lost 6, with 14 bases in between. CDR3 size: 12 residues. Germline V gives CDR1 SGHAT, CDR2 FQNNGV. CDR3 loop: CASAWTAAEQYF. As DNA, the CDR3 is TGTGCCAGCGCCTGGACAGCGGCCGAGCAGTACTTC. The variable domain in full, with the rest retrieved from reference TRBV11-2 and TRBJ2-7, is EAGVAQSPRYKIIEKRQSVAFWCNPISGHATLYWYQQILGQGPKLLIQFQNNGVVDDSQLPKDRFSAERLKGVDSTLKIQPAKLEDSAVYLCASAWTAAEQYFGPGTRLTVT.

The table lists this clone with a count of one. The rearrangement links TRBV7-9 to TRBJ2-1, with 7 bases lining up with TRBD1. The length of the CDR3 is 16 residues. The V gene's germline CDR1 is SEHNR and CDR2 FQNEAQ (reference sequence). V lost 6 bases, J lost 3 bases, and 11 bases stayed unmatched. The CDR3 DNA is TGTGCCAGCAGATCCGCCCCGACAGGGAACTACAATGAGCAGTTCTTC. This sequence encodes CASRSAPTGNYNEQFF. Looking up the rest from reference TRBV7-9 and TRBJ2-1 gives the full variable domain: DTGVSQNPRHKITKRGQNVTFRCDPISEHNRLYWYRQTLGQGPEFLTYFQNEAQLEKSRLLSDRFSAERPKGSFSTLEIQRTEQGDSAMYLCASRSAPTGNYNEQFFGPGTRLTVL.

This chain uses TRBV15 with TRBJ2-3; TRBD1 aligns across 7 bases. The CDR3 spans 17 residues. With V trimmed by 1 base and J by 2 bases, 9 bases remained unmatched. CDR1 is LNHNV and CDR2 is YYDKDF in the germline V gene (reference sequence). CDR3 residues: CATSRGGGSKYTDTQYF. DNA of the CDR3: TGTGCCACCAGCAGAGGAGGGGGCTCCAAATACACAGATACGCAGTATTTT.

V gene TRBV9 combines with J gene TRBJ2-2; D unclear. Per germline, CDR1 SGDLS and CDR2 YYNGEE. V shed 0 bases and J shed 2 bases, with 5 bases lying between them. This CDR3 has 14 amino acids. The CDR3 DNA reads as TGTGCCAGCAGCGTAGCCCAAAACACCGGGGAGCTGTTTTTT. This encodes CASSVAQNTGELFF.

The gene calls are TRBV7-2 and TRBJ1-5, with D possibly TRBD1 on 5 matching bases. Between the trimmed V and J ends, which lost 5 bases and 3 bases, there was a span of 14 bases. Germline V lookup: CDR1 SGHTA, CDR2 FQGNSA. The CDR3 length is 15 residues. Written as DNA, the CDR3 is TGTGCCAGCAGCCCCTCGCGGGGCTTCAATCAGCCCCAGCATTTT. It codes for CASSPSRGFNQPQHF.

This chain links TRBV28 with TRBJ2-2; D gene unclear. This CDR3 region has 16 residues. The V gene lost 4 bases and the J gene lost 5 bases, with 17 bases spanning the gap. The V gene's germline CDR1 is MDHEN and CDR2 SYDVKM. The CDR3 bases are TGTGCCAGCAGTTCCTTCTTTGGTCCTAGAACCGGGGAGCTGTTTTTT. Encoded protein: CASSSFFGPRTGELFF.

This clone was seen a few times. The chain has TRBV27 and TRBJ2-1; 9 bases agree with TRBD2. With V trimmed by 5 bases and J by 3 bases, 5 bases remained unmatched. From germline, CDR1 is MNHEY and CDR2 SMNVEV (reference sequence). This CDR3 is built from 15 residues. CDR3 in DNA: TGTGCCAGCAGTCGCGGGGGGGCGAACTACAATGAGCAGTTCTTC. Its translation is CASSRGGANYNEQFF.

The rearrangement joins TRBV4-1 to TRBJ2-5, with 10 bases lining up with TRBD2. Germline CDR1 reads MGHRA; CDR2 reads YSYEKL. The CDR3 consists of 16 residues. V lost 4 bases to trimming and J lost 1 base; unmatched junction nucleotides: 6. The CDR3 sequence is CASSPDVAGGQETQYF. The CDR3 coding sequence is TGCGCCAGCAGCCCAGATGTAGCGGGGGGCCAAGAGACCCAGTACTTC.

Comments on this clone: One junction end does not reproduce the germline sequence, and a read error may be involved. J is TRBJ2-7 and V is TRBV4-1; 8 bases fit TRBD2. Germline values: CDR1 MGHRA, CDR2 YSYEKL. The CDR3 runs 15 residues. The chain's CDR3 is CAGSRPGLVTYEQYF. CDR3 bases: TGCGCCGGCAGCCGGCCGGGACTAGTAACCTACGAGCAGTACTTC.

V usage is TRBV6-1 and J usage is TRBJ1-1, with 7 bases lining up with TRBD1. Germline V gene data show CDR1 as MNHNS and CDR2 as SASEGT. The J segment lost 0 bases and the V segment lost 7 bases, leaving 8 bases of the junction unmatched. This CDR3 region has 15 residues. CDR3 nucleotide sequence: TGTGCCAGCAAAAGAGGGGGCAGCTTGAACACTGAAGCTTTCTTT. Protein product: CASKRGGSLNTEAFF.

The chain uses TRBV6-5 and TRBJ2-7, with no clear D. Looked up from germline, CDR1 is MNHEY and CDR2 is SVGAGI. V was clipped by 2 bases and J by 1 base, with 6 bases between them. This CDR3 spans 13 amino acids. DNA of the CDR3: TGTGCCAGCAGTTACAGCCTATCCTACGAGCAGTACTTC. Residues: CASSYSLSYEQYF.

This rearrangement joins TRBV7-9 to TRBJ2-3; D gene unclear. V shed 7 bases and J shed 1 base, with 9 bases lying between them. Germline loops: CDR1 SEHNR, CDR2 FQNEAQ (reference sequence). CDR3 length equals 13 residues. The CDR3 sequence: CASKRGGTDTQYF. The CDR3 DNA follows: TGTGCCAGCAAAAGAGGTGGCACAGATACGCAGTATTTT.

This clone appeared a few times. This sequence joins TRBV19 and TRBJ1-1; possible D gene TRBD1, 6 bases. The CDR3 has 15 amino acids. Trimming cost V 7 bases and J 0 bases, with 15 bases left between them. Germline values: CDR1 LNHDA, CDR2 SQIVND (reference sequence). This chain's CDR3 is CASNKGRGVNTEAFF. DNA of the CDR3: TGTGCCAGTAATAAAGGGAGGGGGGTGAACACTGAAGCTTTCTTT.

The chain carries TRBV11-2 and TRBJ2-2, with 7 bases that match TRBD2. The CDR3 runs 16 residues. The trim removed 0 bases at V and 8 bases at J, leaving 9 bases unmatched. The germline V gene has CDR1 SGHAT and CDR2 FQNNGV. The CDR3 is CASSLERGLRAGELFF. The DNA for the CDR3 is TGTGCCAGCAGCTTAGAGCGGGGACTAAGGGCGGGGGAGCTGTTTTTT. The full variable domain, with the rest looked up from reference TRBV11-2 and TRBJ2-2, is EAGVAQSPRYKIIEKRQSVAFWCNPISGHATLYWYQQILGQGPKLLIQFQNNGVVDDSQLPKDRFSAERLKGVDSTLKIQPAKLEDSAVYLCASSLERGLRAGELFFGEGSRLTVL.

V gene TRBV5-4 combines with J gene TRBJ2-5; no definite D call. Trimming cost V 0 bases and J 2 bases, with 5 bases left between them. The CDR3 is made up of 13 amino acids. Germline-derived CDR1 and CDR2 are SGHNT and YYREEE (reference sequence). The DNA of the CDR3 is TGTGCCAGCAGCTTGGTTCAGCAAGAGACCCAGTACTTC. It encodes CASSLVQQETQYF. Combining the CDR3 with reference TRBV5-4 and TRBJ2-5 gives the whole variable domain ETGVTQSPTHLIKTRGQQVTLRCSSQSGHNTVSWYQQALGQGPQFIFQYYREEENGRGNFPPRFSGLQFPNYSSELNVNALELDDSALYLCASSLVQQETQYFGPGTRLLVL.